A selection of T cell receptor beta chains follows, all from one sample in a study of T cells in Graves' hyperthyroidism and ophthalmopathy. TCRdb reprocessed the multiplex PCR reads with MiXCR, giving one entry per CDR3 protein. The table includes more than 300,000 distinct CDR3 sequences, roughly 20% detected once. Sequences were obtained from blood. The receptors here all came from a man in his late teens or twenties with Graves' ophthalmopathy. Both conserved end residues are part of each CDR3. The order of the fields is clone size, D gene, V gene, J gene, CDR3 protein, CDR3 DNA. D genes are given only for firm matches. Where a row states a size, it is once, few, many or the class of an expanded clone; other rows omit it.

.,TRBD1,TRBV7-6,TRBJ1-2,CASSRGQGAHGYTF,TGTGCCAGCAGTCGAGGACAGGGGGCTCATGGCTACACCTTC
many,.,TRBV2,TRBJ1-2,CASSPPGTGEGYTF,TGTGCCAGCAGCCCCCCCGGGACGGGGGAAGGCTACACCTTC
many,TRBD1,TRBV20-1,TRBJ2-7,CSAPREGQGLEQYF,TGCAGTGCCCCGAGGGAGGGACAGGGCTTGGAGCAGTACTTC
few,TRBD1,TRBV5-1,TRBJ1-1,CASSPGQGALNTEAFF,TGCGCCAGCAGCCCGGGACAGGGGGCGTTGAACACTGAAGCTTTCTTT
many,TRBD1,TRBV5-5,TRBJ2-1,CASSTRQGTGYNEQFF,TGTGCCAGCAGCACCCGACAGGGGACGGGGTACAATGAGCAGTTCTTC
.,.,TRBV2,TRBJ2-7,CASSMSYEQYF,TGTGCCAGCAGTATGTCCTACGAGCAGTACTTC
many,.,TRBV12-5,TRBJ2-5,CASGLDRPGQGETQYF,TGTGCTAGTGGTTTGGACCGCCCGGGGCAGGGGGAGACCCAGTACTTC
.,TRBD2,TRBV25-1,TRBJ2-3,CASSAGGGGGSTDTQYF,TGTGCCAGCAGTGCGGGGGGTGGCGGGGGGAGCACAGATACGCAGTATTTT
many,.,TRBV6-1,TRBJ1-1,CASSELTNTEAFF,TGTGCCAGCAGTGAACTGACGAACACTGAAGCTTTCTTT
many,TRBD1,TRBV2,TRBJ2-7,CASRRTGNYEQYF,TGTGCCAGCAGACGGACAGGCAACTACGAGCAGTACTTC
few,TRBD2,TRBV12-5,TRBJ2-3,CASGESGVTDTQYF,TGTGCTAGTGGTGAGAGCGGGGTCACAGATACGCAGTATTTT
many,.,TRBV4-2,TRBJ1-1,CASSQPGTANTEAFF,TGTGCCAGCAGCCAACCTGGGACGGCGAACACTGAAGCTTTCTTT
many,TRBD2,TRBV6-1,TRBJ2-3,CASSRERGGQDTQYF,TGTGCCAGCAGCCGCGAGCGGGGGGGGCAGGATACGCAGTATTTT
.,TRBD1,TRBV6-1,TRBJ2-2,CASRDKPGTVRSGELFF,TGTGCCAGCAGGGATAAGCCCGGGACAGTGAGATCCGGGGAGCTGTTTTTT
many,.,TRBV12-3/TRBV12-4,TRBJ1-1,CASSLWGSEAFF,TGTGCCAGCAGCTTGTGGGGGAGTGAAGCTTTCTTT
many,.,TRBV19,TRBJ2-1,CASSTGSSYNEQFF,TGTGCCAGTAGTACGGGTAGCTCCTACAATGAGCAGTTCTTC
many,.,TRBV11-2,TRBJ2-4,CASSLAAGGPKNIQYF,TGTGCCAGCAGCTTAGCGGCAGGAGGGCCCAAAAACATTCAGTACTTC
.,.,TRBV24-1,TRBJ1-1,CATRINSNTEAFF,TGTGCCACCAGGATAAATTCGAACACTGAAGCTTTCTTT
many,.,TRBV2,TRBJ2-7,CASRPDTPEQYF,TGTGCCAGCAGACCGGACACCCCGGAGCAGTACTTC
many,.,TRBV12-3/TRBV12-4,TRBJ1-2,CASSLIRDYGYTF,TGTGCCAGCAGCCTTATCAGGGACTATGGCTACACCTTC
few,.,TRBV19,TRBJ1-2,CASTDGDYGYTF,TGTGCCAGTACCGACGGGGACTATGGCTACACCTTC